The TCR beta chain described here comes from a study of cytotoxic CD8 clonotypes in ibrutinib-treated CLL. With regard to this clone: Its antigen is not known.

The assay was immunoSEQ multiplex PCR, and TCRdb's table has in-frame clones only and misses some. The repertoire holds some 300,000 clones, with about 77% as singletons. Study-wide results and limits: Under therapy, public clonotypes either contracted or stayed stable, and they were uncommon. Increased clonality at ibrutinib response gave way to a return toward baseline at progression.

The source of roughly 2.1 micrograms of genomic DNA for TCR beta libraries was cryopreserved PBMCs. The CDR3 covers 16 residues. Trimming pared 4 bases from V and 3 bases from J, leaving 19 bases between. From germline, CDR1 is GTSNPN and CDR2 SVGIG (reference sequence). The genes are TRBV30 and TRBJ1-3, with D maybe TRBD1 (6 bases). The starting material was PBMCs, obtained before ibrutinib treatment. The clonotype comes from a human donor with chronic lymphocytic leukemia. In DNA, the CDR3 is TGTGCCTGGACCCCCGGGGGGGGCGGACTTGGAAACACCATATATTTT. Translation: CAWTPGGGGLGNTIYF.